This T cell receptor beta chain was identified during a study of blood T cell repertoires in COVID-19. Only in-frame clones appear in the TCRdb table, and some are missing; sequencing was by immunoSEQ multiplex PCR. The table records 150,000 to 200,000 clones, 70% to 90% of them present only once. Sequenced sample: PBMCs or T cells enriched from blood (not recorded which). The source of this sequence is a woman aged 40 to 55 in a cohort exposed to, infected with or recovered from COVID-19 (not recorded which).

CDR3 sequence: CASSSSKYGGGNQPQHF. As DNA, the CDR3 is TGCGCCAGCAGCTCCTCCAAATACGGGGGGGGCAATCAGCCCCAGCATTTT. This rearrangement joins TRBV4-3 to TRBJ1-5, with D perhaps matching TRBD1 (5 bases). The CDR3 is 17 residues long. V was pared by 5 bases and J by 2 bases, with 19 bases between. Germline V CDR1 and CDR2: LGHNA, YSLEER.